This T cell receptor beta chain is from a study of T-cell reconstitution after alpha-beta-depleted transplantation in children. Points from the study as a whole: It was surviving recipient T cells and thymic progenitors that gave some patients high TCRbeta diversity at day 60. At one year after transplant, newly produced T cells mostly accounted for T-cell counts and diversity. Several hundred expanded graft clones reportedly gave rise to the alpha-beta T cells present about two months after transplant.

V was pared by 4 bases and J by 5 bases, with 14 bases between. Germline CDR1 reads SGHNT; CDR2 reads YENEEA. The CDR3 is 14 residues long. This clonotype was recorded at least ten times. Its antigen is not known. Unique molecular identifiers were incorporated during preparation of the TCRbeta library. TCRdb ran MiXCR on the PCR reads and lists one entry per CDR3 protein. Among several thousand distinct CDR3 sequences listed, 9.5% to 15% were seen once. The sequence was collected from a patient between 2 and 9 years old who had a stem cell transplant for inherited bone marrow failure, so the T cells may come from the graft donor. The J gene is TRBJ2-5, the V gene TRBV11-3, with TRBD2 as a possible D gene (6 bases). The sequencing here drew on PBMCs, mostly from graft donor cells, taken 60 days after TCRalphabeta/CD19-depleted stem cell transplant. The CDR3 bases are TGTGCCAGCAGCTACGGGACTGGCCCTGAGACCCAGTACTTC. It specifies CASSYGTGPETQYF.